The 27 T cell receptor beta chains given below trace back to one sample, sequenced in a study of blood T cell repertoires in COVID-19. Produced via immunoSEQ multiplex PCR; TCRdb's table is partial and in-frame only. The sample has 200,000 to 300,000 clones, 70% to 90% seen once. The sequenced sample was peripheral blood. The receptor source for this set is a woman in her sixties or seventies with COVID-19, enrolled during active disease.

The rearrangement links TRBV4-1 to TRBJ2-7, with a tentative D call TRBD1 (6 bases). Trimming took off 1 base at V and 2 bases at J, with 15 bases between the two ends. CDR3 size: 16 residues. Germline loops: CDR1 MGHRA, CDR2 YSYEKL. CDR3: CASSQGGQGSPYEQYF. The CDR3, as DNA: TGCGCCAGCAGCCAAGGAGGGCAGGGGAGTCCCTACGAGCAGTACTTC.

The CDR3 is CASSPDRGRENTEAFF. DNA for the CDR3: TGTGCCAGCAGCCCAGACAGGGGACGAGAGAACACTGAAGCTTTCTTT. The chain has TRBV7-8 and TRBJ1-1; 8 bases line up with TRBD1. The CDR3 contains 16 residues. V trimming: 5 bases; J trimming: 1 base; junction bases outside the gene matches: 9. Germline CDR1 reads SGHVS; CDR2 reads FQNEAQ.

Only one count was recorded for this clone. The rearrangement joins TRBV5-1 to TRBJ2-2, with a weak D call TRBD2 (5 bases). The V gene's germline CDR1 is SGHRS and CDR2 YFSETQ. V lost 3 bases and J 2 bases, leaving 17 bases between the germline ends. The CDR3 has 17 amino acids. Written as DNA, the CDR3 is TGCGCCAGCAGCTCCCAACTAGTTGCGTCCAACACCGGGGAGCTGTTTTTT. Translation: CASSSQLVASNTGELFF.

The J gene is TRBJ1-5, the V gene TRBV27; D is perhaps TRBD1 (5 bases). CDR1 and CDR2 (germline): MNHEY, SMNVEV (reference sequence). Trimming stripped 5 bases from V and 1 base from J, with 9 bases between. The CDR3 consists of 14 residues. In DNA form, the CDR3 reads TGTGCCAGCAGTCCGCGGGACAGCAATCAGCCCCAGCATTTT. Translated, it gives CASSPRDSNQPQHF.

The chain recombines TRBV6-6 with TRBJ1-6, with TRBD1 as a possible D gene (5 bases). V was clipped by 5 bases and J by 8 bases, with 13 bases between them. Germline assignment: CDR1 MNHNY and CDR2 SVGAGI (reference sequence). The CDR3 consists of 14 residues. CDR3 amino acids: CASSPETVHSPLHF. The CDR3 DNA is TGTGCCAGCAGTCCCGAGACAGTACATTCACCCCTCCACTTT.

The CDR3 sequence: CASRRDRGLGGYTF. As DNA, the CDR3 is TGTGCCAGCAGACGGGACAGGGGGCTTGGTGGCTACACCTTC. The chain recombines TRBV5-4 with TRBJ1-2; 12 positions agree with TRBD1. CDR3 length: 14 amino acids. The V and J ends lost 5 bases and 7 bases, in that order; junction bases with no gene match: 6. Germline assignment: CDR1 SGHNT and CDR2 YYREEE (reference sequence).

This clone has a handful of counts. The rearrangement links TRBV27 to TRBJ2-1; 10 positions match TRBD2. Trimming took 5 bases from V and 4 from J; bases not matched to a gene: 5. This CDR3 comprises 15 residues. Per the germline V gene, CDR1 is MNHEY and CDR2 is SMNVEV (reference sequence). Here the CDR3 DNA reads TGTGCCAGCAGTCCCGGGACTAGCGTTTACAATGAGCAGTTCTTC. As protein: CASSPGTSVYNEQFF.

Details on this clone: The sample holds other DNA sequences that translate to the same CDR3. The genes are TRBV5-1 and TRBJ2-5, with 8 positions matching TRBD1. Germline CDR1 is SGHRS and CDR2 is YFSETQ. The CDR3 is 14 residues long. Losses at the gene ends were 4 bases for V and 5 bases for J; bases not matched to a gene: 7. The CDR3 DNA is TGCGCCAGCAGCATAGGACAGGGAAGGGAGACCCAGTACTTC. Translating it yields CASSIGQGRETQYF.

This sequence joins TRBV19 and TRBJ2-3; 8 positions agree with TRBD2. Germline V gene lookup returns CDR1 LNHDA and CDR2 SQIVND (reference sequence). The CDR3 is 13 amino acids. Unmatched junction bases numbered 2, after V lost 3 bases and J lost 6 bases. CDR3 sequence reads: CASSIERGDTQYF. DNA of the CDR3: TGTGCCAGTAGTATCGAGCGGGGGGATACGCAGTATTTT.

CDR3 in DNA: TGTGCCAGCAGTTTGAAGGGCCGAGGGACACTATCTTTTGACGAGCAGTACTTC. Protein: CASSLKGRGTLSFDEQYF. The chain has TRBV28 and TRBJ2-7, with D maybe TRBD1 (6 bases). The ends were cut back, 3 bases at V and 5 bases at J, with 26 bases in the middle. This CDR3 has 18 residues. Germline V gene lookup returns CDR1 MDHEN and CDR2 SYDVKM.

This sequence joins TRBV4-2 and TRBJ1-5; TRBD1 is a possible D gene (6 bases). Germline lookup yields CDR1 LGHNA and CDR2 YNFKEQ. The V and J ends lost 1 base and 3 bases respectively, with 13 bases between them. The CDR3 loop spans 16 amino acids. The CDR3 DNA is TGTGCCAGCAGCCAAGCCGAGACAGGAACCAATCAGCCCCAGCATTTT. It is translated as CASSQAETGTNQPQHF.

The V call is TRBV28, the J call TRBJ1-5, with D perhaps TRBD1 (5 bases). V lost 5 bases to trimming and J lost 5 bases, with 16 bases between them. CDR3 length: 15 amino acids. Looked up from germline, CDR1 is MDHEN and CDR2 is SYDVKM. In DNA, the CDR3 is TGTGCCAGCAGTGACCCGACAGTTGGCGATCAGCCCCAGCATTTT. Its protein is CASSDPTVGDQPQHF.

This sequence joins TRBV18 and TRBJ1-1, with D possibly matching TRBD1 (5 bases). Germline V lookup: CDR1 KGHSH, CDR2 LQKENI. CDR3 length: 16 residues. V dropped 0 bases and J dropped 2 bases, with 13 bases sitting between them. CDR3 nucleotide sequence: TGTGCCAGCTCACCACCGGGGGGACTTGAAAACACTGAAGCTTTCTTT. Protein product: CASSPPGGLENTEAFF.

V is TRBV28 and J is TRBJ2-4, with D perhaps matching TRBD2 (6 bases). Trimming shortened V by 5 bases and J by 0 bases, and 11 bases separated the two germline ends. Germline values: CDR1 MDHEN, CDR2 SYDVKM. CDR3 length equals 15 residues. Here the CDR3 DNA reads TGTGCCAGCAGTCTTTCGGGACTAGCCAAAAACATTCAGTACTTC. Protein product: CASSLSGLAKNIQYF.

The rearrangement uses TRBV20-1 and TRBJ2-1, with D uncertain. This CDR3 is built from 15 residues. The ends were cut back, 3 bases at V and 8 bases at J, with 20 bases in the middle. Germline lookup yields CDR1 DFQATT and CDR2 SNEGSKA (reference sequence). This chain's CDR3 is CSASSGRPTRHEQFF. In DNA, the CDR3 is TGCAGTGCTAGTTCTGGCCGGCCGACGCGGCATGAGCAGTTCTTC.

Concerning this clone: One end of the junction fails to match germline, which may point to a read error. The V and J genes are TRBV5-5 and TRBJ1-6, with 8 bases matching TRBD1. From germline, CDR1 is SGHKS and CDR2 YYEKEE (reference sequence). This CDR3 is built from 14 residues. The CDR3 DNA sequence: TGTGCCAGCAGATTGGGACAGGCTAATTCACCCCTCCACTTT. Protein sequence: CASRLGQANSPLHF.

CDR3: CATSDLPVGRGRAGVGTDTQYF. For the CDR3, the DNA is TGTGCCACCAGTGACCTTCCTGTTGGCAGGGGAAGAGCGGGAGTTGGCACAGATACGCAGTATTTT. The J gene is TRBJ2-3, the V gene TRBV24-1; 8 bases fit TRBD2. The ends lost 4 bases at V and 1 base at J; junction bases unmatched: 24. The CDR3 spans 22 residues. Per germline, CDR1 KGHDR and CDR2 SFDVKD.

The CDR3 DNA reads TGTGCCAGCAGCTTAGGGGACAGATATACAGATACGCAGTATTTT. It is translated as CASSLGDRYTDTQYF. The chain has TRBV7-9 and TRBJ2-3, with 7 bases lining up with TRBD1. V lost 1 base, J lost 3 bases, and 4 bases stayed unmatched. This CDR3 has 15 residues. Germline lookup yields CDR1 SEHNR and CDR2 FQNEAQ (reference sequence).

This clone was counted only a few times. V and J are TRBV11-2 and TRBJ1-2; D may be TRBD1 (5 bases). The CDR3 spans 14 residues. Trimming pared 4 bases from V and 7 bases from J, leaving 16 bases between. Per the germline V gene, CDR1 is SGHAT and CDR2 is FQNNGV. The CDR3 nucleotides read TGTGCCAGCAGCTCCTTGGGGAGGGGCCTTGGCTACACCTTC. Translated, it gives CASSSLGRGLGYTF.

This chain uses TRBV6-6 with TRBJ2-5; weak D call: TRBD2 (6 bases). The CDR3 is made up of 14 amino acids. Between the trimmed V and J ends, which lost 5 bases and 5 bases, there was a span of 15 bases. Germline CDR1 and CDR2: MNHNY and SVGAGI (reference sequence). CDR3 nucleotides: TGTGCCAGCAGTACGACCAGGGAGGAGGAGACCCAGTACTTC. As protein: CASSTTREEETQYF.

This chain links TRBV6-5 with TRBJ1-5, with D perhaps TRBD1 (5 bases). The V and J ends lost 7 bases and 0 bases respectively, with 10 bases between them. The CDR3 has 14 amino acids. Germline CDR1 MNHEY, CDR2 SVGAGI. The CDR3 bases are TGTGCCAGCACCCTACAGGATAGCAATCAGCCCCAGCATTTT. Protein sequence: CASTLQDSNQPQHF.

The chain is built from TRBV30 and TRBJ2-1; 10 positions match TRBD2. Trimming took 0 bases from V and 6 from J; bases not matched to a gene: 5. The CDR3 loop spans 15 amino acids. The germline CDR1 and CDR2 sequences are GTSNPN and SVGIG (reference sequence). Here the CDR3 DNA reads TGTGCCTGGAGTGTCCCGGGACTAGCGTCCAATGAGCAGTTCTTC. Protein product: CAWSVPGLASNEQFF.

The chain links TRBV28 to TRBJ2-1, with 12 bases aligning to TRBD2. J lost 5 bases, V lost 10 bases, and 15 bases had no gene match. This CDR3 spans 17 amino acids. CDR1 and CDR2 from the germline V gene are MDHEN and SYDVKM. CDR3 residues: CAILAGGSTSRHNEQFF. Written as DNA, the CDR3 is TGTGCCATACTAGCGGGAGGTAGTACGTCGCGGCACAATGAGCAGTTCTTC. The full variable domain, rest sourced from reference TRBV28 and TRBJ2-1, is DVKVTQSSRYLVKRTGEKVFLECVQDMDHENMFWYRQDPGLGLRLIYFSYDVKMKEKGDIPEGYSVSREKKERFSLILESASTNQTSMYLCAILAGGSTSRHNEQFFGPGTRLTVL.

The CDR3 is CASSDGTTAYNEQFF. As DNA, the CDR3 is TGTGCCAGCTCCGACGGGACTACCGCCTACAATGAGCAGTTCTTC. This chain uses TRBV18 with TRBJ2-1; 7 bases agree with TRBD2. Unmatched junction bases numbered 7, after V lost 6 bases and J lost 2 bases. The germline V gene has CDR1 KGHSH and CDR2 LQKENI. This CDR3 is 15 amino acids long.

This rearrangement joins TRBV19 to TRBJ1-5; 11 bases fit TRBD1. V was clipped by 8 bases and J by 0 bases; unmatched bases: 6. Per germline, CDR1 LNHDA and CDR2 SQIVND (reference sequence). The CDR3 extends over 16 amino acids. The CDR3 DNA reads as TGTGCCAGTGGGGGACAGGGGGGGAATAGCAATCAGCCCCAGCATTTT. It translates to CASGGQGGNSNQPQHF. Drawing the rest from reference TRBV19 and TRBJ1-5, the complete variable domain is DGGITQSPKYLFRKEGQNVTLSCEQNLNHDAMYWYRQDPGQGLRLIYYSQIVNDFQKGDIAEGYSVSREKKESFPLTVTSAQKNPTAFYLCASGGQGGNSNQPQHFGDGTRLSIL.

The chain employs TRBV2 and TRBJ1-5, with D possibly matching TRBD1 (5 bases). This CDR3 has 15 amino acids. In germline, CDR1 is SNHLY, CDR2 FYNNEI. Deletions cut 6 bases from V and 7 bases from J, with 19 bases between. In DNA form, the CDR3 reads TGTGCCAGCAGGACTGACTTGGCCAGGGTCCAGCCCCAGCATTTT. Amino acids: CASRTDLARVQPQHF.

The chain couples TRBV7-2 to TRBJ2-7; possibly TRBD1 for D (6 bases). Trimming pared 1 base from V and 0 bases from J, leaving 16 bases between. In germline, CDR1 is SGHTA, CDR2 FQGNSA. The CDR3 runs 17 residues. The CDR3 DNA reads TGTGCCAGCAGCTTAGGGGGGCCGGGCTCTCCCTCCTACGAGCAGTACTTC. This encodes CASSLGGPGSPSYEQYF.